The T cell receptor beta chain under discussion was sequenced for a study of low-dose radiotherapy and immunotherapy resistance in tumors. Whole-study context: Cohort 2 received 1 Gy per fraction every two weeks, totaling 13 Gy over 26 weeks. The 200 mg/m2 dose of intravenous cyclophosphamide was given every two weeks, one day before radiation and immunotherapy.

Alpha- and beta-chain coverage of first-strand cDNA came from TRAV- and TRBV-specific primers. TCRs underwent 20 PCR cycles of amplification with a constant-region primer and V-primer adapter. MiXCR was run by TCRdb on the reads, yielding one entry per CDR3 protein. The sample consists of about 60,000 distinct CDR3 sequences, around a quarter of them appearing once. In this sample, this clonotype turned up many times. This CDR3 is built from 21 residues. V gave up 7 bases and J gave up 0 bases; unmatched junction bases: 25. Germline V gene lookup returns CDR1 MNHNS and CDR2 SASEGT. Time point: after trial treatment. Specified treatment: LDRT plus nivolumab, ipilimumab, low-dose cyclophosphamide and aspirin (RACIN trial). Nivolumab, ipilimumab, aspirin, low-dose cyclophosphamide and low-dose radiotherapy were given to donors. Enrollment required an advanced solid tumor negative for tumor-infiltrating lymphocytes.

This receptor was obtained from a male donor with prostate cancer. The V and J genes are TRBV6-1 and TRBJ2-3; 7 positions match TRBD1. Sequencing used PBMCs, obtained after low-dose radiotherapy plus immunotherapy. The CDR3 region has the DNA TGTGCCAGCACCGGATGGGGTGGAACAGACCCAAAGGGGGCTAGCACAGATACGCAGTATTTT. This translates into CASTGWGGTDPKGASTDTQYF.